The next 24 T cell receptor beta chains were all read from a single sample in a study of a mutant IDH1 vaccine in newly diagnosed glioma (dated by TCRdb to the early 2020s). To prepare the library, the immunoSEQ multiplex PCR assay was applied. Drawn from immuneACCESS, this table holds only the in-frame rearrangements with V and J called that TCRdb kept. Clones are partly lost; checked studies trace under half to an unresolved V gene and leave the rest unexplained. The sample includes roughly 28,000 clones, with 65% to 80% observed a single time. The biggest ten clones account for 7.2% of the sample. Their recognized antigens are unknown. The meaning of the sample's time point label: week 5, during vaccination. Each vaccine dose was 300 ug of a 20-mer mutant IDH1 peptide in Montanide, given subcutaneously with topical imiquimod. This sample comprised PBMCs, obtained from a glioma patient whose treatment included an IDH1 peptide vaccine. The receptors derive from a man between 40 and 49 years old with glioma. Some clones in this sample may be carry-over from other donors' samples.

V is TRBV10-2 and J is TRBJ2-5, with D possibly called TRBD1 or TRBD2 (5 bases each). Germline V gene sequence: CDR1 WSHSY, CDR2 SAAADI. Deletions cut 3 bases from V and 5 bases from J, with 16 bases between. This CDR3 has 15 residues. The CDR3 here is CASSDGAFEGETQYF. CDR3 nucleotide sequence: TGCGCCAGCAGTGACGGGGCTTTTGAGGGGGAGACCCAGTACTTC.

The chain couples TRBV7-2 to TRBJ2-2; D ambiguous. Germline CDR1 reads SGHTA; CDR2 reads FQGNSA. V dropped 5 bases and J dropped 4 bases, with 20 bases sitting between them. This CDR3 has 17 residues. The CDR3 sequence is CASSPDLRHLGTGELFF. DNA of the CDR3: TGTGCCAGCAGCCCCGACTTAAGGCATCTTGGCACCGGGGAGCTGTTTTTT.

The chain links TRBV15 to TRBJ1-5, with 9 bases matching TRBD1. With 8 bases clipped from V and 1 base from J, the junction kept 0 bases outside the gene matches. CDR1 and CDR2 from the germline V gene are LNHNV and YYDKDF (reference sequence). The CDR3 has 13 residues. CDR3 DNA: TGTGCCACCGGGACAGGGAGCAATCAGCCCCAGCATTTT. Protein product: CATGTGSNQPQHF. Combining the CDR3 with reference TRBV15 and TRBJ1-5 gives the whole variable domain DAMVIQNPRYQVTQFGKPVTLSCSQTLNHNVMYWYQQKSSQAPKLLFHYYDKDFNNEADTPDNFQSRRPNTSFCFLDIRSPGLGDTAMYLCATGTGSNQPQHFGDGTRLSIL.

This sequence joins TRBV29-1 and TRBJ1-5, with 8 nucleotides matching TRBD1. Germline trimming cut 4 bases from V and 4 bases from J; bases unmatched to any gene: 3. Germline V CDR1 and CDR2: SQVTM, ANQGSEA. The CDR3 is 13 amino acids. The CDR3 sequence: CSVGTGPNQPQHF. Written as DNA, the CDR3 is TGCAGCGTTGGGACAGGGCCGAATCAGCCCCAGCATTTT.

J is TRBJ1-2 and V is TRBV30; TRBD1 agrees at 7 bases. The CDR3 totals 12 residues. The V gene's germline CDR1 is GTSNPN and CDR2 SVGIG (reference sequence). V was pared by 2 bases and J by 7 bases, with 4 bases of the junction left unmatched. The CDR3 coding sequence is TGTGCCTGGAGTACAGGGGCGGGTGGCTACACCTTC. Translated, it gives CAWSTGAGGYTF.

The chain links TRBV6-1 to TRBJ2-7; a possible D gene is TRBD2 (5 bases). CDR3 length: 14 amino acids. V dropped 2 bases and J dropped 4 bases, with 12 bases sitting between them. Germline V gives CDR1 MNHNS, CDR2 SASEGT. For the CDR3, the DNA is TGTGCCAGCAGTGAACAGGACGGGAAGTACGAGCAGTACTTC. Its protein product is CASSEQDGKYEQYF.

V usage is TRBV11-2 and J usage is TRBJ1-1; D not certain. This CDR3 spans 12 amino acids. In germline, CDR1 is SGHAT, CDR2 FQNNGV. The V and J ends lost 6 bases and 5 bases respectively, with 10 bases between them. The CDR3 DNA follows: TGTGCCAGCAGGAGTCGGTGGACTGAAGCTTTCTTT. This codes for CASRSRWTEAFF.

CDR3 nucleotides: TGCACCAGCAGCCAAGACTATGGACAGTTCAGGGACGAGCAGTACTTC. As protein: CTSSQDYGQFRDEQYF. This chain uses TRBV1 with TRBJ2-7; TRBD1, the table's D call, was not compared with the DNA. TRBV1 is a pseudogene. The CDR3 is made up of 16 amino acids.

The rearrangement links TRBV7-2 to TRBJ1-1, with D possibly being TRBD1 (6 bases). The CDR3 covers 14 residues. CDR1 is SGHTA and CDR2 is FQGNSA in the germline V gene. V dropped 7 bases and J dropped 0 bases, with 12 bases sitting between them. CDR3 region: CASKVRGMNTEAFF. The CDR3 DNA reads as TGTGCCAGCAAGGTCAGGGGAATGAACACTGAAGCTTTCTTT.

This clone was observed a handful of times. CDR3 in amino acids: CASSQERAGGADTQYF. The CDR3 region has the DNA TGTGCCAGCAGCCAAGAGAGAGCGGGGGGGGCAGATACGCAGTATTTT. The chain joins TRBV4-2 to TRBJ2-3; 10 nucleotides agree with TRBD2. The V and J ends lost 0 bases and 4 bases, in that order; junction bases with no gene match: 4. The CDR3 is 16 amino acids. Germline V lookup: CDR1 LGHNA, CDR2 YNFKEQ.

J is TRBJ1-2 and V is TRBV30; tentative D call: TRBD1 (5 bases). This CDR3 is built from 14 residues. The V end lost 2 bases, the J end lost 6 bases, and 16 bases lay between the germline ends. Per germline, CDR1 GTSNPN and CDR2 SVGIG (reference sequence). For the CDR3, the DNA is TGTGCCTGGAGTCCGAGTTGGGGGAGTAATGGCTACACCTTC. This translates into CAWSPSWGSNGYTF. Full variable domain (rest looked up from reference TRBV30 and TRBJ1-2): SQTIHQWPATLVQPVGSPLSLECTVEGTSNPNLYWYRQAAGRGLQLLFYSVGIGQISSEVPQNLSASRPQDRQFILSSKKLLLSDSGFYLCAWSPSWGSNGYTFGSGTRLTVV.

The chain carries TRBV7-2 and TRBJ2-2; tentative D call: TRBD2 (6 bases). Trimming took 5 bases from V and 8 from J, leaving 9 bases between them. Germline CDR1 SGHTA, CDR2 FQGNSA. This CDR3 spans 12 amino acids. CDR3 protein: CASSPGGGELFF. In nucleotides, the CDR3 is TGTGCCAGCAGCCCCGGGGGTGGGGAGCTGTTTTTT.

As DNA, the CDR3 is TGTGCCAGCAGTGCGGAGACAGGTAACACTGAAGCTTTCTTT. Translated, it gives CASSAETGNTEAFF. This rearrangement joins TRBV6-4 to TRBJ1-1, with D possibly matching TRBD1 (6 bases). The CDR3 consists of 14 residues. Trimming shortened V by 4 bases and J by 2 bases, and 11 bases separated the two germline ends. Looked up from germline, CDR1 is MRHNA and CDR2 is SNTAGT.

A few counts support this clone. The chain couples TRBV19 to TRBJ1-1, with 9 positions matching TRBD1. The CDR3 extends over 15 amino acids. The junction had 9 bases not matched to a gene; V was cut back by 9 bases and J by 1 base. In germline, CDR1 is LNHDA, CDR2 SQIVND (reference sequence). For the CDR3, the DNA is TGTGCCAGCATTTACAGGGGGCAGGGGAACACTGAAGCTTTCTTT. It yields the protein CASIYRGQGNTEAFF.

The chain uses TRBV5-5 and TRBJ1-5; D remains unclear. The germline gives CDR1 SGHKS, CDR2 YYEKEE (reference sequence). V was trimmed by 6 bases and J by 0 bases, leaving 13 bases between them. This CDR3 comprises 15 residues. In DNA form, the CDR3 reads TGTGCCAGCACCCTAATGGTGGATAGCAATCAGCCCCAGCATTTT. Protein: CASTLMVDSNQPQHF.

V gene TRBV7-9 combines with J gene TRBJ2-5; D is possibly TRBD1 or TRBD2 (5 bases each). The assigned J gene may be wrong: the sequence end matches TRBJ2-7 better. This CDR3 has 13 amino acids. The germline V gene has CDR1 SEHNR and CDR2 FQNEAQ (reference sequence). The CDR3 nucleotides read TGTGCCAGCAGCTCAAAGGGACCTTACGAGCAGTACTTC. It codes for CASSSKGPYEQYF.

There are a few counts of this clone. This chain links TRBV2 with TRBJ2-5; D is unclear. Trimming stripped 5 bases from V and 4 bases from J, with 2 bases between. The CDR3 totals 10 residues. Per germline, CDR1 SNHLY and CDR2 FYNNEI. The CDR3 loop is CASSRETQYF. CDR3 sequence (DNA): TGTGCCAGCAGTCGAGAGACCCAGTACTTC.

The chain couples TRBV5-5 to TRBJ2-7; no firm D call. Trimming took off 0 bases at V and 7 bases at J, with 8 bases between the two ends. The CDR3 has 12 amino acids. CDR1 SGHKS and CDR2 YYEKEE come from the germline V gene (reference sequence). For the CDR3, the DNA is TGTGCCAGCAGCTTGGCAGGCTGGGAGCAGTACTTC. Encoded protein: CASSLAGWEQYF.

V usage is TRBV7-9 and J usage is TRBJ2-7; tentatively, D is TRBD1 (6 bases). V was cut by 5 bases and J by 2 bases, with 10 bases left in between. The CDR3 totals 13 residues. Germline CDR1 SEHNR, CDR2 FQNEAQ (reference sequence). The CDR3 nucleotides read TGTGCCAGCAGCCCCGGACAGACCTACGAGCAGTACTTC. This codes for CASSPGQTYEQYF.

The V call is TRBV7-6, the J call TRBJ1-3; D perhaps matches TRBD1 (5 bases). Germline loops: CDR1 SGHVS, CDR2 FNYEAQ. The CDR3 totals 12 residues. V lost 2 bases to trimming and J lost 10 bases, with 9 bases between them. CDR3 protein: CASSLSGRTIYF. CDR3 in DNA: TGTGCCAGCAGCTTATCAGGGAGAACCATATATTTT.

This clone was recorded a few times. This chain uses TRBV6-5 with TRBJ1-5, with 10 positions matching TRBD1. The CDR3 is 15 residues long. Germline values: CDR1 MNHEY, CDR2 SVGAGI. The V and J ends lost 6 bases and 7 bases, in that order; junction bases with no gene match: 9. As DNA, the CDR3 is TGTGCCAGCAGGAGCACCGGGACAGGGGAACAGCCCCAGCATTTT. Translating gives CASRSTGTGEQPQHF.

The sample holds one count of this clone. V usage is TRBV6-5 and J usage is TRBJ2-1; 8 bases map to TRBD1. This CDR3 is built from 13 residues. The trim removed 2 bases at V and 14 bases at J, leaving 8 bases unmatched. In germline, CDR1 is MNHEY, CDR2 SVGAGI. CDR3 protein: CASSYDRGIVEFF. As DNA, the CDR3 is TGTGCCAGCAGTTACGACAGGGGAATAGTGGAGTTCTTC.

This chain connects TRBV6-1 to TRBJ2-3; 11 bases map to TRBD1. Germline CDR1 MNHNS, CDR2 SASEGT. Trimming at V came to 5 bases and at J to 2 bases, leaving 3 bases not matched to a gene. The CDR3 consists of 15 residues. CDR3 nucleotide sequence: TGTGCCAGCAGTCAGGACAGGGGGCCCACAGATACGCAGTATTTT. It yields the protein CASSQDRGPTDTQYF.

The chain has TRBV4-3 and TRBJ2-6, with D perhaps matching TRBD1 (5 bases). CDR1 and CDR2 (germline): LGHNA, YSLEER. This CDR3 spans 16 amino acids. Trimming pared 0 bases from V and 2 bases from J, leaving 8 bases between. The CDR3 sequence is CASSQDAGTGANVLTF. The CDR3 region has the DNA TGCGCCAGCAGCCAAGATGCAGGGACTGGGGCCAACGTCCTGACTTTC.